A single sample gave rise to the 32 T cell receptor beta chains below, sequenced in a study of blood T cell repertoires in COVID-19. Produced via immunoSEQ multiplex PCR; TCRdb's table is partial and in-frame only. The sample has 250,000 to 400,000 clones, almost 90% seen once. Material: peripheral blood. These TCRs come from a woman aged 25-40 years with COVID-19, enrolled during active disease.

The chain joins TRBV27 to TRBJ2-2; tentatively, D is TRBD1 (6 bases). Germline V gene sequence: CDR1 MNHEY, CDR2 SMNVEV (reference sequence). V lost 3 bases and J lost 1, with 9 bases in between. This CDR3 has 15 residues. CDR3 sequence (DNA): TGTGCCAGCAGTTTTAGCAGGGGGAACACCGGGGAGCTGTTTTTT. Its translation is CASSFSRGNTGELFF.

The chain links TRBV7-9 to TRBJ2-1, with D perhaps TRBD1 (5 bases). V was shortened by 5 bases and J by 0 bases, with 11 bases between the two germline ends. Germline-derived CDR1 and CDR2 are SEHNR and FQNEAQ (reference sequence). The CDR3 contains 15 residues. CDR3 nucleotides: TGTGCCAGCAGCGCGGACACGGGCTCCTACAATGAGCAGTTCTTC. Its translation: CASSADTGSYNEQFF. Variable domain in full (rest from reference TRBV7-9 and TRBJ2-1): DTGVSQNPRHKITKRGQNVTFRCDPISEHNRLYWYRQTLGQGPEFLTYFQNEAQLEKSRLLSDRFSAERPKGSFSTLEIQRTEQGDSAMYLCASSADTGSYNEQFFGPGTRLTVL.

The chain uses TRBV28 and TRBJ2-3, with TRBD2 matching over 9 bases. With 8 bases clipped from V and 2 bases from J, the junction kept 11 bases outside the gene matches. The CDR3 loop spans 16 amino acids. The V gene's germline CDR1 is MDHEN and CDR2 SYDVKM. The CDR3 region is CASGPRTSDSTDTQYF. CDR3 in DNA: TGTGCCAGCGGTCCGAGGACTAGCGACTCCACAGATACGCAGTATTTT.

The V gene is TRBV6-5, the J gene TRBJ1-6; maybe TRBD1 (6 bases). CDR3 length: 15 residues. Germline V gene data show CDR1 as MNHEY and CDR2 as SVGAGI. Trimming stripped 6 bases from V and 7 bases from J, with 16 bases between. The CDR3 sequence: CASSPGQLLNSPLHF. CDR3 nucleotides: TGTGCCAGCAGCCCCGGACAGTTATTGAATTCACCCCTCCACTTT.

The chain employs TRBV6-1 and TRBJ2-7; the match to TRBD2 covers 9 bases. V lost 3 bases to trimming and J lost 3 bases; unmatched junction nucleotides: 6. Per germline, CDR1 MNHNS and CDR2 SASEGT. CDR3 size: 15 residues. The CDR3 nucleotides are TGTGCCAGCAGTGACGGACTAGCGTACCTCTACGAGCAGTACTTC. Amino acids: CASSDGLAYLYEQYF.

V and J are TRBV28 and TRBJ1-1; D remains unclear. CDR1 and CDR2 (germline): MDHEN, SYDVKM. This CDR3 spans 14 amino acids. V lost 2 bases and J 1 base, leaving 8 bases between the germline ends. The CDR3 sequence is CASSLTDPNTEAFF. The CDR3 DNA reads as TGTGCCAGCAGTTTAACAGACCCGAACACTGAAGCTTTCTTT.

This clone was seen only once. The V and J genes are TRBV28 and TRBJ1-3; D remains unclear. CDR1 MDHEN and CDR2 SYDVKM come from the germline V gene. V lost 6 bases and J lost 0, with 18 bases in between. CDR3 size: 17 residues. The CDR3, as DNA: TGTGCCAGCAGCCTCAACCCCAAATCTAGCTCTGGAAACACCATATATTTT. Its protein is CASSLNPKSSSGNTIYF. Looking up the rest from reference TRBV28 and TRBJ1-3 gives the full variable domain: DVKVTQSSRYLVKRTGEKVFLECVQDMDHENMFWYRQDPGLGLRLIYFSYDVKMKEKGDIPEGYSVSREKKERFSLILESASTNQTSMYLCASSLNPKSSSGNTIYFGEGSWLTVV.

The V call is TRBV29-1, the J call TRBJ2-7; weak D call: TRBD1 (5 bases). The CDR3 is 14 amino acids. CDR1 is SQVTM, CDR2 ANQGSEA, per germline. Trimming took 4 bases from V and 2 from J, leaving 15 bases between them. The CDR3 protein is CSVGWAGLPYEQYF. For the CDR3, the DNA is TGCAGCGTTGGATGGGCAGGGTTACCCTACGAGCAGTACTTC.

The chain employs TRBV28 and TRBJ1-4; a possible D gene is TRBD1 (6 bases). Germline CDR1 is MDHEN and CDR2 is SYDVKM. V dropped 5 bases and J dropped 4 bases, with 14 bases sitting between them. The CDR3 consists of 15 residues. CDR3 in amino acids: CASSKQGGINEKLFF. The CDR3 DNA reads TGTGCCAGCAGTAAACAGGGCGGAATTAATGAAAAACTGTTTTTT. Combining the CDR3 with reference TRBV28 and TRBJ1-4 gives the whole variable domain DVKVTQSSRYLVKRTGEKVFLECVQDMDHENMFWYRQDPGLGLRLIYFSYDVKMKEKGDIPEGYSVSREKKERFSLILESASTNQTSMYLCASSKQGGINEKLFFGSGTQLSVL.

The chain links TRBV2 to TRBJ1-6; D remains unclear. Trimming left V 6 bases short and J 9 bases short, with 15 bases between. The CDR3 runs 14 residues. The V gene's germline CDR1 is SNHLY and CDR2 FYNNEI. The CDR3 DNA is TGTGCCAGCAGCAAACCTCTAGATGGTTCACCCCTCCACTTT. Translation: CASSKPLDGSPLHF.

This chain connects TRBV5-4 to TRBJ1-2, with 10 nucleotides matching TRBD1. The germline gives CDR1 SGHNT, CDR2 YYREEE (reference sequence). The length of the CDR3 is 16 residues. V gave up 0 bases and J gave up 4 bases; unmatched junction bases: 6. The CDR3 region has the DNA TGTGCCAGCAGCTTGGCAGGCCGACAGGGGGCCTATGGCTACACCTTC. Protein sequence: CASSLAGRQGAYGYTF.

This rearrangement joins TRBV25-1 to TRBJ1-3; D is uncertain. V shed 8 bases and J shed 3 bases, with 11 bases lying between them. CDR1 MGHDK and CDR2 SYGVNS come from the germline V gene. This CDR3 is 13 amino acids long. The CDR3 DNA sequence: TGTGCCAGCCTAGACGGGTATGGAAACACCATATATTTT. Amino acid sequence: CASLDGYGNTIYF.

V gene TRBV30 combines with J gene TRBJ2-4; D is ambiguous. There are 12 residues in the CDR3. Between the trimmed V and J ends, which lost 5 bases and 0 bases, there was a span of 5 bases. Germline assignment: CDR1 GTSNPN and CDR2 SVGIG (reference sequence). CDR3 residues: CAWRGAKNIQYF. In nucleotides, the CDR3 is TGTGCCTGGCGCGGAGCCAAAAACATTCAGTACTTC.

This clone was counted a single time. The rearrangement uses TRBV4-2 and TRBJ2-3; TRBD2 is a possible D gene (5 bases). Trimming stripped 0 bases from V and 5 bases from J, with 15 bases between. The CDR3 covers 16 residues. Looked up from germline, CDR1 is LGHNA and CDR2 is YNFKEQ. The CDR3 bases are TGTGCCAGCAGCCAAGATGGGTCGGACTTTAGAGATACGCAGTATTTT. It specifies CASSQDGSDFRDTQYF.

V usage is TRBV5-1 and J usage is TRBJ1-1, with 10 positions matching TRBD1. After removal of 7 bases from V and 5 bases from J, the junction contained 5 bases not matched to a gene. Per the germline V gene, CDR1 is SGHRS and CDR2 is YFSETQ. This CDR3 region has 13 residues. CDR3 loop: CASCGTGDTEAFF. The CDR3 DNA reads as TGCGCCAGCTGCGGGACAGGGGATACTGAAGCTTTCTTT.

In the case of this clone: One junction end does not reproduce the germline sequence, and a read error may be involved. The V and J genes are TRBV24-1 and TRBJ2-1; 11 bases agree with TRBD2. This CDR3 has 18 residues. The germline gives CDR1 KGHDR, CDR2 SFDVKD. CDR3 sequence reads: CATSDLPGTSGFYHEQFF. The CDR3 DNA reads TGTGCCACCAGTGATTTGCCCGGGACTAGCGGTTTCTACCATGAGCAGTTCTTC.

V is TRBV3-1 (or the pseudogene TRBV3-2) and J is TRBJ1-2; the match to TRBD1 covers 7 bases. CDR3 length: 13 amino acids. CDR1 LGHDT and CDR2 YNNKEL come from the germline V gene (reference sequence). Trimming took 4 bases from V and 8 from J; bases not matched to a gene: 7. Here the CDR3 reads CASSPTGIVGYTF. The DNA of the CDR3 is TGTGCCAGCAGCCCGACAGGGATTGTCGGCTACACCTTC.

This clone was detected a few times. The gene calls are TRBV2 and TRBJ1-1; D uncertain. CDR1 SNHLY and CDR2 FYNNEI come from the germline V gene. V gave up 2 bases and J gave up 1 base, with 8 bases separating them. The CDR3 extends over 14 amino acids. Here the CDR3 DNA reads TGTGCCAGCAGTGAACGCCGTAGGAACACTGAAGCTTTCTTT. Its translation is CASSERRRNTEAFF. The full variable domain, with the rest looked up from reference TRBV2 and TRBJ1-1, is EPEVTQTPSHQVTQMGQEVILRCVPISNHLYFYWYRQILGQKVEFLVSFYNNEISEKSEIFDDQFSVERPDGSNFTLKIRSTKLEDSAMYFCASSERRRNTEAFFGQGTRLTVV.

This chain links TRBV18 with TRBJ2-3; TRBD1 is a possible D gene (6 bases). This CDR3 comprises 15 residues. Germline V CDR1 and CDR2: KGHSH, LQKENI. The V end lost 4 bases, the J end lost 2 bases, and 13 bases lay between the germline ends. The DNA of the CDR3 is TGTGCCAGCTCACGCCGGACAGAGCCCACAGATACGCAGTATTTT. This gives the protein CASSRRTEPTDTQYF.

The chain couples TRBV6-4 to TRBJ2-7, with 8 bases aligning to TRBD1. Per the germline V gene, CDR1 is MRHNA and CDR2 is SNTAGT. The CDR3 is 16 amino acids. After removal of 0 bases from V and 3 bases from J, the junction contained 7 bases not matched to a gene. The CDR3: CASSDSAGGAIYEQYF. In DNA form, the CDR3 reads TGTGCCAGCAGTGACTCGGCAGGGGGCGCGATCTACGAGCAGTACTTC.

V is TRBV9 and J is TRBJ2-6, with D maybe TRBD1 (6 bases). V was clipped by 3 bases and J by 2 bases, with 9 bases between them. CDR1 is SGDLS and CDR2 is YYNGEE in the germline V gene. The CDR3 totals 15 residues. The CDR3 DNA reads TGTGCCAGCAGCGCGACAGGCACTGGGGCCAACGTCCTGACTTTC. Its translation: CASSATGTGANVLTF. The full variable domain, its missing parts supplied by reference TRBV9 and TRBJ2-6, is DSGVTQTPKHLITATGQRVTLRCSPRSGDLSVYWYQQSLDQGLQFLIQYYNGEERAKGNILERFSAQQFPDLHSELNLSSLELGDSALYFCASSATGTGANVLTFGAGSRLTVL.

This CDR3 is CASSLTGTDTEAFF. The CDR3, as DNA: TGTGCCAGCAGCCTGACCGGGACAGACACTGAAGCTTTCTTT. The chain couples TRBV3-1 (or the pseudogene TRBV3-2) to TRBJ1-1, with TRBD1 matching 7 bases. CDR1 and CDR2 from the germline V gene are LGHDT and YNNKEL (reference sequence). This CDR3 has 14 residues. Trimming cost V 4 bases and J 3 bases; bases outside gene matches: 5.

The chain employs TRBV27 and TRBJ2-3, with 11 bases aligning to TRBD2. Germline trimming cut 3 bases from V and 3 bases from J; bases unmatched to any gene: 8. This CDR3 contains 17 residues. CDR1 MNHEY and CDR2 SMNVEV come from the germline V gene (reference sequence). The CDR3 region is CASSFSLAGGPTDTQYF. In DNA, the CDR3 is TGTGCCAGCAGTTTTTCTTTAGCGGGAGGGCCGACAGATACGCAGTATTTT.

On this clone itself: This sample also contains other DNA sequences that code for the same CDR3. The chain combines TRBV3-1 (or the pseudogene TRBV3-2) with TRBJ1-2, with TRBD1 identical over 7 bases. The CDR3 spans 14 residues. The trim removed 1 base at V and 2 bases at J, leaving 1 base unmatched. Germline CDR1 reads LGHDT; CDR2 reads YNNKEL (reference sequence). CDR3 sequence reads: CASSQAGGNYGYTF. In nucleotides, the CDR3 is TGTGCCAGCAGCCAAGCAGGGGGGAACTATGGCTACACCTTC.

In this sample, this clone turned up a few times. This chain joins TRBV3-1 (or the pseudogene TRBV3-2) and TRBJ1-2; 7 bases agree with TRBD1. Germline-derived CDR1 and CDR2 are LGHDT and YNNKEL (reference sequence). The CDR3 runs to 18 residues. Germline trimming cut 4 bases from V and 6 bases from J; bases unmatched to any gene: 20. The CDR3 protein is CASSRSIGDRQGGDGYTF. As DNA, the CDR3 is TGTGCCAGCAGCCGAAGTATTGGAGATAGACAGGGCGGAGATGGCTACACCTTC.

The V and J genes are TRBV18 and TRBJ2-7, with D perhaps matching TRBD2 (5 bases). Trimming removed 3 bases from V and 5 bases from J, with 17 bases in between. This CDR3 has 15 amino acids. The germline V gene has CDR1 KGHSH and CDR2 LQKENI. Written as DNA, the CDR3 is TGTGCCAGCTCACCCCGGGCCGTGACGGGGAACGAGCAGTACTTC. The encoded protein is CASSPRAVTGNEQYF. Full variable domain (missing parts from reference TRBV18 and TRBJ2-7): NAGVMQNPRHLVRRRGQEARLRCSPMKGHSHVYWYRQLPEEGLKFMVYLQKENIIDESGMPKERFSAEFPKEGPSILRIQQVVRGDSAAYFCASSPRAVTGNEQYFGPGTRLTVT.

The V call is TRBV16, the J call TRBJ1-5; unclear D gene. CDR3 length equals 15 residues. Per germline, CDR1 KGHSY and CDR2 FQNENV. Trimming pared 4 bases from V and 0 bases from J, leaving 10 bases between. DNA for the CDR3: TGTGCCAGCAGCCCGGACGGGGATAGCAATCAGCCCCAGCATTTT. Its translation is CASSPDGDSNQPQHF.

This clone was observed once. The CDR3 nucleotides read TGTGCCAGCAGTATGGAAGGGGGAAGCTATGGCTACACCTTC. Translating gives CASSMEGGSYGYTF. V gene TRBV5-6 combines with J gene TRBJ1-2; D perhaps matches TRBD1 (6 bases). The germline gives CDR1 SGHDT, CDR2 YYEEEE. Trimming stripped 5 bases from V and 4 bases from J, with 15 bases between. There are 14 residues in the CDR3.

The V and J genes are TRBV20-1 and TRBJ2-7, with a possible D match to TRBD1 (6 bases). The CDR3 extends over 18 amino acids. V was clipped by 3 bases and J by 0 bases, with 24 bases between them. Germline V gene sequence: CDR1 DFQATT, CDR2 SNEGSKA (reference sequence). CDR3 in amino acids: CSASTDPSTGPSSYEQYF. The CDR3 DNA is TGCAGTGCTAGTACTGACCCCTCGACAGGCCCCAGCTCCTACGAGCAGTACTTC.

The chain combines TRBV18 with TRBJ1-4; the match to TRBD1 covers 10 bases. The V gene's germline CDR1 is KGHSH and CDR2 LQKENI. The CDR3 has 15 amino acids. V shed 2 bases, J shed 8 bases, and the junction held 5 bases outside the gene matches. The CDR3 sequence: CASSPSGQGLEKLFF. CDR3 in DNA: TGTGCCAGCTCACCATCGGGACAGGGGTTAGAAAAACTGTTTTTT. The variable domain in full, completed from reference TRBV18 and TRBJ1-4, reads NAGVMQNPRHLVRRRGQEARLRCSPMKGHSHVYWYRQLPEEGLKFMVYLQKENIIDESGMPKERFSAEFPKEGPSILRIQQVVRGDSAAYFCASSPSGQGLEKLFFGSGTQLSVL.

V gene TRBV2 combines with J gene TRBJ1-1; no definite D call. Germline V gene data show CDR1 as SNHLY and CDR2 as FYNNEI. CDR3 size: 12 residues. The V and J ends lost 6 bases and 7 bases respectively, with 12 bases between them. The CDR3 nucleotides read TGTGCCAGCAGCGAAACGAGATTTGAAGCTTTCTTT. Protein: CASSETRFEAFF.

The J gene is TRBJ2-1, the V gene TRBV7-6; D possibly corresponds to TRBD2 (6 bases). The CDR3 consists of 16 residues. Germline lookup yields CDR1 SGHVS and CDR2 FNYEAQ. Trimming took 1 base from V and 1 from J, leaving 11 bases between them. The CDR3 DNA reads TGTGCCAGCAGCTTAGACGGGAGAGGGTCCTACAATGAGCAGTTCTTC. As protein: CASSLDGRGSYNEQFF.